This T cell receptor beta chain was observed in a study of cytomegalovirus exposure and HLA in healthy donors. Study-level background: In a previous analysis, around 120 million unique TCR beta sequences were found from 150 million to 200 million T cells. Study observations and caveats: CMV serostatus was the only immune exposure information that was available. A later analysis appeared to link common viral pathogens to several of the most significant clusters. Presence/absence analyses rested on an assumption that sequencing depth was roughly uniform across donors.

It was with 60 Vbeta and 13 Jbeta primers that the PCR ran. Assay: immunoSEQ multiplex PCR; the TCRdb copy retains only in-frame clones and omits some. The sample carries approximately 150,000 clones, 60% to 80% recorded once. The ends were cut back, 6 bases at V and 0 bases at J, with 3 bases in the middle. Germline V gene data show CDR1 as MNHNS and CDR2 as SASEGT. The CDR3 runs to 12 residues. As for this clone: Its antigen is unidentified.

Sample: PBMCs. The V call is TRBV6-1, the J call TRBJ1-5; no firm D call. The receptor was derived from a man aged 18 to 30 in good health and CMV-seropositive. CDR3 sequence (DNA): TGTGCCAGCAGGTATAGCAATCAGCCCCAGCATTTT. It translates to CASRYSNQPQHF.